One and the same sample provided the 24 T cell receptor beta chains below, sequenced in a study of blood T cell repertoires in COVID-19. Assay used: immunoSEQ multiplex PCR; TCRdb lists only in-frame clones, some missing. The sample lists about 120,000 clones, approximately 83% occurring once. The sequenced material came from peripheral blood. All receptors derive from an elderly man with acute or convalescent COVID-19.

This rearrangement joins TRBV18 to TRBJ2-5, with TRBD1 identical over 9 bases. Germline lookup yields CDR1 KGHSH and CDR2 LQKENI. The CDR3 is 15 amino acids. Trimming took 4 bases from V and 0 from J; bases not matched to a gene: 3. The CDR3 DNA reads TGTGCCAGCTCACGCACAGGGGGCAACCAAGAGACCCAGTACTTC. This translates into CASSRTGGNQETQYF.

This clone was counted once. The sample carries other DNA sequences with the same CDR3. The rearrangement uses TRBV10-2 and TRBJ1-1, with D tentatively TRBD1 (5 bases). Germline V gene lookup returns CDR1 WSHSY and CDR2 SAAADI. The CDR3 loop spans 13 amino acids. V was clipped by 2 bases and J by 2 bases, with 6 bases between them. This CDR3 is CASSEQGNTEAFF. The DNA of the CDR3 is TGCGCCAGCAGTGAGCAGGGAAACACTGAAGCTTTCTTT.

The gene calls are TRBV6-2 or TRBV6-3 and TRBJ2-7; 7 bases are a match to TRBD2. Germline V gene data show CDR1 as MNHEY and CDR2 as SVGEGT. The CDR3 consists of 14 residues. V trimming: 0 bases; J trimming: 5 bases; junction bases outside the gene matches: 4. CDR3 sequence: CASSYSGGFHEQYF. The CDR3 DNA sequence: TGTGCCAGCAGTTACTCGGGAGGGTTCCACGAGCAGTACTTC.

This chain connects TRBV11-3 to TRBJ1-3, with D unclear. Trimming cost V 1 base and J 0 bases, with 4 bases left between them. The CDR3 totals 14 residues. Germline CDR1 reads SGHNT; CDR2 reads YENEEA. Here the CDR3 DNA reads TGTGCCAGCAGCTTAGGAGGCTCTGGAAACACCATATATTTT. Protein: CASSLGGSGNTIYF.

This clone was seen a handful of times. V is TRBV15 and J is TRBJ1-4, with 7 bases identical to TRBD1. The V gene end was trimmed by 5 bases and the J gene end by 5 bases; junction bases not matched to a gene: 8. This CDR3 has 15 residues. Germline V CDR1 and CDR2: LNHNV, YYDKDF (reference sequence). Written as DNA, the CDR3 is TGTGCCACCAGCGATCCCGGGACAGTAAATGAAAAACTGTTTTTT. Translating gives CATSDPGTVNEKLFF. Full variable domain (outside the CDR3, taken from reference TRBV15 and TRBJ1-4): DAMVIQNPRYQVTQFGKPVTLSCSQTLNHNVMYWYQQKSSQAPKLLFHYYDKDFNNEADTPDNFQSRRPNTSFCFLDIRSPGLGDTAMYLCATSDPGTVNEKLFFGSGTQLSVL.

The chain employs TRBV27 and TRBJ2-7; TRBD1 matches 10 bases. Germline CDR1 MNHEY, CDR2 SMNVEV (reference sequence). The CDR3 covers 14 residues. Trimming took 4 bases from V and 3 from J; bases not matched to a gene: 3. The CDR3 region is CASSYRDRGYEQYF. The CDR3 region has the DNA TGTGCCAGCAGTTACCGGGACAGGGGCTACGAGCAGTACTTC.

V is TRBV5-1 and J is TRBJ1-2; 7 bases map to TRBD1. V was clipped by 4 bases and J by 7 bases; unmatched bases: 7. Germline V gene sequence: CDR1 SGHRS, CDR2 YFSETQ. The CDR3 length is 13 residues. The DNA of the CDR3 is TGCGCCAGCAGCCCCACAGGGGCCGTTGGCTACACCTTC. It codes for CASSPTGAVGYTF.

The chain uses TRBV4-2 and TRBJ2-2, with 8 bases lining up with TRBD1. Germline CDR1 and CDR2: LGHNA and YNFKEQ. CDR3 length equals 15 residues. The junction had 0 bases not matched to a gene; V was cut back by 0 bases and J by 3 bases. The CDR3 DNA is TGTGCCAGCAGCCAAGAGACAGGGGACACCGGGGAGCTGTTTTTT. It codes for CASSQETGDTGELFF.

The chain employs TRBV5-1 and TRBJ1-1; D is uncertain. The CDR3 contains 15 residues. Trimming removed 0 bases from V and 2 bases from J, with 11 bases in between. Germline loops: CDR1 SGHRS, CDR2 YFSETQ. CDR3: CASSLAAGSNTEAFF. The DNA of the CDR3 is TGCGCCAGCAGCTTGGCAGCGGGTTCTAACACTGAAGCTTTCTTT. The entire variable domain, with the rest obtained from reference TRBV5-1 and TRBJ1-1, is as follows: KAGVTQTPRYLIKTRGQQVTLSCSPISGHRSVSWYQQTPGQGLQFLFEYFSETQRNKGNFPGRFSGRQFSNSRSEMNVSTLELGDSALYLCASSLAAGSNTEAFFGQGTRLTVV.

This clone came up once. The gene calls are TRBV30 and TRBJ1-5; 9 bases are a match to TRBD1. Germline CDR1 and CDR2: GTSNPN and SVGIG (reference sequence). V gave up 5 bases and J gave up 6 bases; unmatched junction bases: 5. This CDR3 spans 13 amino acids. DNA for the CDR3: TGTGCCTGGGGGGACAGGGACGGTCAGCCCCAGCATTTT. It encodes CAWGDRDGQPQHF. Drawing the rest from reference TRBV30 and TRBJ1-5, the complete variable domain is SQTIHQWPATLVQPVGSPLSLECTVEGTSNPNLYWYRQAAGRGLQLLFYSVGIGQISSEVPQNLSASRPQDRQFILSSKKLLLSDSGFYLCAWGDRDGQPQHFGDGTRLSIL.

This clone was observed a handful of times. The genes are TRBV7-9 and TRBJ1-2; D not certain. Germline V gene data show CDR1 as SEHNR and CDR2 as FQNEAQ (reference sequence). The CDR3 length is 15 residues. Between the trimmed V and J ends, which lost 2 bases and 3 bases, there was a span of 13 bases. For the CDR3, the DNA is TGTGCCAGCAGCTTACGTGGGCGGGCGGACTATGGCTACACCTTC. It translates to CASSLRGRADYGYTF.

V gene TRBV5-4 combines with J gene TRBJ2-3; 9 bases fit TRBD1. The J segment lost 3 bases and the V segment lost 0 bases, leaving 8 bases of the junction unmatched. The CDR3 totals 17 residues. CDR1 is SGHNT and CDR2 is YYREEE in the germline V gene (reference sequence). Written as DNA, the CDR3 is TGTGCCAGCAGCTTGGCGGGACAGGGTGCCCCTACAGATACGCAGTATTTT. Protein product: CASSLAGQGAPTDTQYF.

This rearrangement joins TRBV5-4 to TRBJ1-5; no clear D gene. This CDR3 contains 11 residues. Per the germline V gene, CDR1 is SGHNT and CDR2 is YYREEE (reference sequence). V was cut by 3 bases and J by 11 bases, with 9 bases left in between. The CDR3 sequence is CASSSLQAQHF. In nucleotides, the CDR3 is TGTGCCAGCAGCTCACTTCAAGCCCAGCATTTT.

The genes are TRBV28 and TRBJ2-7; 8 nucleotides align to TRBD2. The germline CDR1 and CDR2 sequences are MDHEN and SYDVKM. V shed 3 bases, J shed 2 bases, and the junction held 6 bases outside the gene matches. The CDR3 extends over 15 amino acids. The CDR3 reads CASSFGGLATYEQYF. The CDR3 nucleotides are TGTGCCAGCAGTTTCGGTGGACTAGCTACCTACGAGCAGTACTTC.

The CDR3 DNA reads as TGTGCCAGCGTGGACAGGGGGCGGGAGACCCAGTACTTC. Translating it yields CASVDRGRETQYF. The V and J genes are TRBV2 and TRBJ2-5; TRBD1 matches at 11 bases. The CDR3 totals 13 residues. Germline V gives CDR1 SNHLY, CDR2 FYNNEI. V shed 8 bases, J shed 5 bases, and the junction held 4 bases outside the gene matches.

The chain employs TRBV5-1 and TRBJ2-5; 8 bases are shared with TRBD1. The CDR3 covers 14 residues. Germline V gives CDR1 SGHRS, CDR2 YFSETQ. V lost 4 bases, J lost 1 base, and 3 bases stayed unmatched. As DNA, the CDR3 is TGCGCCAGCAGCGGCGGGACAGGCCAAGAGACCCAGTACTTC. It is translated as CASSGGTGQETQYF.

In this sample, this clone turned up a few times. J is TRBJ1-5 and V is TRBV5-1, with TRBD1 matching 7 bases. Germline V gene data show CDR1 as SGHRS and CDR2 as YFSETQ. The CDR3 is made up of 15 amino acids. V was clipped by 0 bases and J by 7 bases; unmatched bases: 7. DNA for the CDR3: TGCGCCAGCAGCTTGGAAGGGGGCTTCAGGCAGCCCCAGCATTTT. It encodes CASSLEGGFRQPQHF.

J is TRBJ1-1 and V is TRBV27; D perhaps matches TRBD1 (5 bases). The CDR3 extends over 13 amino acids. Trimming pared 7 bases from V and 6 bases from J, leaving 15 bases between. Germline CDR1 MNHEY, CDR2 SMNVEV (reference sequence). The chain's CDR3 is CASIIRGGAEAFF. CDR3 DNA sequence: TGTGCCAGCATCATTCGCGGGGGGGCTGAAGCTTTCTTT.

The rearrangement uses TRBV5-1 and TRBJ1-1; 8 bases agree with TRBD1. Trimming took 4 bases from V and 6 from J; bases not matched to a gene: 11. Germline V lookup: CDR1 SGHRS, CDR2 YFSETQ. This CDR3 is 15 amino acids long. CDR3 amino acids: CASSTLQGVRAEAFF. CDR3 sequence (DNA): TGCGCCAGCAGCACCTTACAGGGGGTGAGGGCTGAAGCTTTCTTT.

CDR3 in DNA: TGTGCCAGCAGTGAATTCCCGGCGCAGGAAGAAAAACTGTTTTTT. Translating it yields CASSEFPAQEEKLFF. The gene calls are TRBV6-1 and TRBJ1-4; D not certain. Looked up from germline, CDR1 is MNHNS and CDR2 is SASEGT. Trimming stripped 2 bases from V and 8 bases from J, with 15 bases between. This CDR3 is built from 15 residues.

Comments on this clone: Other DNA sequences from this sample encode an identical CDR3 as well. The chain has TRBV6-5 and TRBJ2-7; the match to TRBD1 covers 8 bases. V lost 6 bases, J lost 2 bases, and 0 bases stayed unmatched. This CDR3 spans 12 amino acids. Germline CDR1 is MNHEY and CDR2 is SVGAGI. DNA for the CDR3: TGTGCCAGCAGACAGGGGGCCTACGAGCAGTACTTC. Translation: CASRQGAYEQYF.

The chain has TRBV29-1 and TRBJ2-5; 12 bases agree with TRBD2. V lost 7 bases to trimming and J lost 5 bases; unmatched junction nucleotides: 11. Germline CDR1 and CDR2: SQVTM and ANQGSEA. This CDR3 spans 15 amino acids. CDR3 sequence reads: CSGVGLAGLWETQYF. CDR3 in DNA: TGCAGCGGTGTCGGACTAGCGGGACTCTGGGAGACCCAGTACTTC.

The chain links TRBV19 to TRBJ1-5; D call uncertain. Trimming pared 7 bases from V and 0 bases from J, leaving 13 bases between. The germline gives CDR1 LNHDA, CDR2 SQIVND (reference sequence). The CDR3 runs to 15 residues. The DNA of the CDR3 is TGTGCCAGTATGGTCACAGTGCCTAGCAATCAGCCCCAGCATTTT. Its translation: CASMVTVPSNQPQHF.

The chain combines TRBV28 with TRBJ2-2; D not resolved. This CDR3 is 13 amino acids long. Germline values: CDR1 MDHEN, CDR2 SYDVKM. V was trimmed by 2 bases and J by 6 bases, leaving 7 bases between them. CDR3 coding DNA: TGTGCCAGCAGTTTAAATCTAGCCGGGGAGCTGTTTTTT. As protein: CASSLNLAGELFF.